The 27 T cell receptor beta chains below come from one sample, sequenced in a study of blood T cell repertoires in COVID-19. Assay: immunoSEQ multiplex PCR; the TCRdb copy retains only in-frame clones and omits some. The table includes around 160,000 clones, roughly 90% detected once. Material for sequencing was peripheral blood. The receptors here all came from a man aged 55 to 70 with acute or convalescent COVID-19.

This rearrangement joins TRBV3-1 (or the pseudogene TRBV3-2) to TRBJ2-1, with D possibly TRBD2 on 5 matching bases. The germline gives CDR1 LGHDT, CDR2 YNNKEL (reference sequence). This CDR3 region has 14 residues. V was cut by 7 bases and J by 6 bases, with 16 bases left in between. Here the CDR3 reads CASNSPGVRNEQFF. The CDR3 bases are TGTGCCAGCAACTCTCCCGGGGTTCGCAATGAGCAGTTCTTC.

The rearrangement uses TRBV18 and TRBJ2-7; 8 nucleotides line up with TRBD1. Germline lookup yields CDR1 KGHSH and CDR2 LQKENI. The V gene end was trimmed by 4 bases and the J gene end by 2 bases; junction bases not matched to a gene: 4. This CDR3 contains 14 residues. In nucleotides, the CDR3 is TGTGCCAGCTCACTTGGACAGGGAACCTACGAGCAGTACTTC. It codes for CASSLGQGTYEQYF.

This chain connects TRBV14 to TRBJ1-3; a weak D match, TRBD1 (6 bases). The CDR3 is 15 residues long. Germline V gives CDR1 SGHDN, CDR2 FVKESK. Trimming took 4 bases from V and 0 from J, leaving 10 bases between them. CDR3 nucleotide sequence: TGTGCCAGCAGCCCGGGACACCGCTCTGGAAACACCATATATTTT. It yields the protein CASSPGHRSGNTIYF.

The count of this clone is one. The V call is TRBV4-2, the J call TRBJ2-3, with TRBD2 identical over 10 bases. Germline loops: CDR1 LGHNA, CDR2 YNFKEQ. V lost 7 bases, J lost 2 bases, and 6 bases stayed unmatched. The CDR3 is 15 amino acids. CDR3 residues: CASTASGGYTDTQYF. The CDR3 DNA is TGTGCCAGCACGGCTAGCGGGGGCTACACAGATACGCAGTATTTT.

The sample holds a few counts of this clone. The chain carries TRBV24-1 and TRBJ1-6, with TRBD1 as a possible D gene (5 bases). The CDR3 has 14 residues. Germline lookup yields CDR1 KGHDR and CDR2 SFDVKD. Trimming left V 5 bases short and J 7 bases short, with 11 bases between. For the CDR3, the DNA is TGTGCCACCAGTGGGGCCCCAGGGAATTCACCCCTCCACTTT. The encoded protein is CATSGAPGNSPLHF.

DNA of the CDR3: TGTGCCAGTAGTAGACTAGCAGTTGCCACAGATACGCAGTATTTT. Protein sequence: CASSRLAVATDTQYF. V and J are TRBV19 and TRBJ2-3, with 7 bases lining up with TRBD2. Germline V gene sequence: CDR1 LNHDA, CDR2 SQIVND (reference sequence). There are 15 residues in the CDR3. V was clipped by 4 bases and J by 2 bases; unmatched bases: 6.

J is TRBJ2-7 and V is TRBV3-1 (or the pseudogene TRBV3-2); TRBD1 matches 9 bases. CDR3 length: 14 amino acids. Germline assignment: CDR1 LGHDT and CDR2 YNNKEL (reference sequence). J lost 2 bases, V lost 9 bases, and 8 bases had no gene match. CDR3 in amino acids: CASTLGQGTYEQYF. The CDR3 region has the DNA TGTGCCAGTACCTTGGGACAGGGTACCTACGAGCAGTACTTC.

The V gene is TRBV20-1, the J gene TRBJ1-5; weak D call: TRBD1 (5 bases). Germline values: CDR1 DFQATT, CDR2 SNEGSKA (reference sequence). This CDR3 is 13 amino acids long. V lost 3 bases, J lost 1 base, and 7 bases lay in between. Written as DNA, the CDR3 is TGCAGTGCTAGTCGGGGGAGCAATCAGCCCCAGCATTTT. Translated: CSASRGSNQPQHF.

In its sample, this clone was seen once. The chain joins TRBV6-5 to TRBJ1-4, with TRBD1 matching 8 bases. CDR3 size: 14 residues. Looked up from germline, CDR1 is MNHEY and CDR2 is SVGAGI. V lost 4 bases, J lost 6 bases, and 4 bases stayed unmatched. CDR3 loop: CASSFGTGDEKLFF. CDR3 coding DNA: TGTGCCAGCAGTTTTGGGACAGGAGATGAAAAACTGTTTTTT.

The chain links TRBV5-8 to TRBJ1-3; 8 nucleotides match TRBD1. V dropped 4 bases and J dropped 2; count of bases not matched to a gene: 5. The germline gives CDR1 SGHTS, CDR2 YDEGEE. This CDR3 comprises 15 residues. DNA of the CDR3: TGTGCCAGCAGCCGGGACAGGCCCACTGGAAACACCATATATTTT. Its translation is CASSRDRPTGNTIYF.

The chain is built from TRBV10-3 and TRBJ2-2; 10 positions agree with TRBD2. The CDR3 is 17 amino acids. The V gene end was trimmed by 0 bases and the J gene end by 5 bases; junction bases not matched to a gene: 6. The germline V gene encodes CDR1 ENHRY and CDR2 SYGVKD. CDR3 sequence (DNA): TGTGCCATCAGTGAGTCGCCGTCTAGCGGGGGTACCGGGGAGCTGTTTTTT. Protein product: CAISESPSSGGTGELFF.

This chain links TRBV5-1 with TRBJ1-5; D may be TRBD1 (6 bases). The CDR3 loop spans 14 amino acids. Trimming cost V 2 bases and J 3 bases, with 9 bases left between them. Germline V CDR1 and CDR2: SGHRS, YFSETQ. CDR3 sequence (DNA): TGCGCCAGCAGCTTCTCAGGGGACAATCAGCCCCAGCATTTT. It is translated as CASSFSGDNQPQHF.

The chain couples TRBV2 to TRBJ1-1; D remains ambiguous. The CDR3 spans 14 residues. Germline V gene sequence: CDR1 SNHLY, CDR2 FYNNEI. The ends were cut back, 5 bases at V and 7 bases at J, with 17 bases in the middle. In DNA form, the CDR3 reads TGTGCCAGCAGTCGAGGTCGAGAACGACGTGAAGCTTTCTTT. The encoded protein is CASSRGRERREAFF.

A single count supports this clone. The V and J genes are TRBV20-1 and TRBJ1-1, with a possible D match to TRBD1 (5 bases). The V end was cut by 3 bases, the J end by 10 bases, with 12 bases between. The CDR3 extends over 11 amino acids. The V gene's germline CDR1 is DFQATT and CDR2 SNEGSKA (reference sequence). Written as DNA, the CDR3 is TGCAGTGCTAGTTCGGGGGTGGGAGCTTTCTTT. This sequence encodes CSASSGVGAFF.

This chain joins TRBV11-2 and TRBJ1-4; 7 nucleotides align to TRBD1. Germline V gives CDR1 SGHAT, CDR2 FQNNGV. This CDR3 is built from 14 residues. With 3 bases clipped from V and 5 bases from J, the junction kept 3 bases outside the gene matches. CDR3 in amino acids: CASSLRGRNEKLFF. The CDR3 DNA is TGTGCCAGCAGCTTGAGGGGGCGGAATGAAAAACTGTTTTTT.

The chain has TRBV7-2 and TRBJ2-5; D may be TRBD1 (5 bases). The CDR3 loop spans 16 amino acids. CDR1 is SGHTA and CDR2 is FQGNSA in the germline V gene. Trimming pared 6 bases from V and 5 bases from J, leaving 22 bases between. Here the CDR3 DNA reads TGTGCCAGCAGTAAAAACCCTCAGGGTCCCCGGGAGACCCAGTACTTC. This translates into CASSKNPQGPRETQYF.

V gene TRBV3-1 (or the pseudogene TRBV3-2) combines with J gene TRBJ1-3, with a possible D match to TRBD1 (6 bases). The CDR3 consists of 18 residues. Germline-derived CDR1 and CDR2 are LGHDT and YNNKEL (reference sequence). With 3 bases removed from V and 6 bases from J, the gap between germline ends came to 24 bases. The CDR3 nucleotides read TGTGCCAGCAGCCATGGGGACATAAGGGTTTGCTGGGAAAACACCATATATTTT. It is translated as CASSHGDIRVCWENTIYF.

The chain combines TRBV19 with TRBJ1-2, with TRBD1 matching over 9 bases. The germline V gene encodes CDR1 LNHDA and CDR2 SQIVND (reference sequence). The CDR3 is made up of 15 amino acids. With V trimmed by 4 bases and J by 6 bases, 9 bases remained unmatched. Written as DNA, the CDR3 is TGTGCCAGTAGTAGCACCGGGACAGGGATCGATGGCTACACCTTC. It encodes CASSSTGTGIDGYTF.

The chain employs TRBV5-8 and TRBJ1-5, with TRBD1 identical over 7 bases. This CDR3 has 19 residues. Germline CDR1 reads SGHTS; CDR2 reads YDEGEE. Trimming at V came to 1 base and at J to 0 bases, leaving 13 bases not matched to a gene. The CDR3 region is CASSLNLRTGGFSNQPQHF. CDR3 coding DNA: TGTGCCAGCAGCTTGAACCTTAGGACAGGTGGATTTAGCAATCAGCCCCAGCATTTT.

Regarding this clone: This same CDR3 is encoded by further DNA sequences in the sample. The genes are TRBV5-8 and TRBJ1-1; no clear D. The CDR3 length is 14 residues. Trimming removed 2 bases at V and 1 base at J, with 9 bases between. In germline, CDR1 is SGHTS, CDR2 YDEGEE. The CDR3 sequence is CASSLVTGNTEAFF. CDR3 coding DNA: TGTGCCAGCAGCTTAGTCACGGGGAACACTGAAGCTTTCTTT.

The rearrangement uses TRBV2 and TRBJ2-2; no definite D call. The CDR3 has 13 amino acids. With 4 bases removed from V and 1 base from J, the gap between germline ends came to 4 bases. Germline loops: CDR1 SNHLY, CDR2 FYNNEI. The CDR3 coding sequence is TGTGCCAGCAGTGTAAAGAACACCGGGGAGCTGTTTTTT. Protein product: CASSVKNTGELFF.

The chain employs TRBV12-3 or TRBV12-4 and TRBJ1-1; TRBD1 matches at 7 bases. This CDR3 region has 13 residues. J gave up 1 base and V 5 bases, and 1 base lay outside the gene matches. CDR3 in amino acids: CASSNRGNTEAFF. CDR3 coding DNA: TGTGCCAGCAGTAACAGGGGGAACACTGAAGCTTTCTTT.

This clone has just one count. The same CDR3 is also encoded by other DNA sequences in this sample. The chain has TRBV5-4 and TRBJ1-1, with D hard to call. Trimming stripped 4 bases from V and 1 base from J, with 8 bases between. The CDR3 is 13 amino acids. CDR1 and CDR2 from the germline V gene are SGHNT and YYREEE (reference sequence). The CDR3 is CASSLQENTEAFF. In nucleotides, the CDR3 is TGTGCCAGCAGCCTGCAGGAGAACACTGAAGCTTTCTTT.

V gene TRBV3-1 (or the pseudogene TRBV3-2) combines with J gene TRBJ1-3, with 9 bases aligning to TRBD1. With 4 bases clipped from V and 0 bases from J, the junction kept 16 bases outside the gene matches. Germline CDR1 and CDR2: LGHDT and YNNKEL (reference sequence). The CDR3 is made up of 20 amino acids. The CDR3 sequence: CASSLKTTGGTLGSGNTIYF. The DNA of the CDR3 is TGTGCCAGCAGCCTTAAAACGACAGGGGGGACTTTAGGCTCTGGAAACACCATATATTTT.

CDR3 amino acids: CSASSGLEGANTEAFF. As DNA, the CDR3 is TGCAGTGCTAGTTCGGGTCTGGAGGGGGCGAACACTGAAGCTTTCTTT. This chain connects TRBV20-1 to TRBJ1-1; TRBD1 matches at 7 bases. The CDR3 runs 16 residues. Trimming at V came to 3 bases and at J to 1 base, leaving 11 bases not matched to a gene. Germline V gives CDR1 DFQATT, CDR2 SNEGSKA (reference sequence).

This rearrangement joins TRBV12-5 to TRBJ2-1; weak D call: TRBD1 (6 bases). CDR1 is LGHNT and CDR2 is FRNRAP in the germline V gene. Trimming took off 1 base at V and 3 bases at J, with 7 bases between the two ends. The CDR3 has 14 residues. The CDR3 bases are TGTGCTAGTGGTTTGGGACAGGTCTACAATGAGCAGTTCTTC. It encodes CASGLGQVYNEQFF.

The rearrangement joins TRBV7-8 to TRBJ2-1; 12 bases agree with TRBD1. Germline trimming cut 3 bases from V and 8 bases from J; bases unmatched to any gene: 5. Germline CDR1 and CDR2: SGHVS and FQNEAQ. This CDR3 has 15 amino acids. CDR3 protein: CASSLGTGGLDEQFF. CDR3 in DNA: TGTGCCAGCAGCTTGGGGACAGGGGGCTTAGATGAGCAGTTCTTC.